The present T cell receptor (beta chain) was sequenced within a study of breast tumors, draining lymph nodes, adjacent tissues (dated by TCRdb to about 2016). For the study in its entirety: The study compared TCR beta repertoires across tumor, adjacent nontumor tissue and axillary lymph nodes from breast cancer patients. In human breast cancer, the study set out to evaluate how tumor, surrounding tissue and draining lymph node repertoires relate to one another and whether T cells may move between these sites.

Taken from the germline V gene, the CDR1 and CDR2 loops are ENHRY and SYGVKD. From V the trimming removes 10 bases and from J it removes 2 bases, while the gene matches leave 8 bases of the junction unaccounted for. From the cysteine up to the phenylalanine, the CDR3 has a length of 14 residues. Solely the CDR3 DNA is kept, with 42 bases framed from the first base. Instrument on record: Illumina HiSeq 2000. Multiplex PCR amplification was used to build the TCR beta chain libraries. The amplified TCR beta chain products were analyzed by high-throughput sequencing. TCRdb's own reprocessing of the public reads used fastp at Q25 and MiXCR and kept productive beta chains. One record per CDR3 amino acid sequence lists the most common genes and DNA. In this sample the table shows approximately 11,000 distinct CDR3 sequences, around 36% of which occur a single time. The ten largest account for roughly 15% of the sample.

This clonotype was observed a handful of times. Its binding antigen is unknown. One base away there is no much larger clone; base qualities are not given. The paper as a whole reports these results and caveats: The data were considered consistent with the idea that most tumor T cells come from the lymph node and then expand in tumor tissue. T-cell repertoire diversity in tumors was found to be lower than in lymph nodes but higher than in nontumor tissue, and preferential V and J gene usage was observed. Rather than being directly demonstrated, the conclusion that tumor T cells originate in lymph nodes was presented as consistent with a hypothesis. Tumor and nontumor tissue repertoires were significantly more similar in luminal-like than in basal-like breast cancer.

The chain links TRBV10-3 with TRBJ2-7; TRBD2 lines up with 10 middle nucleotides. The source is a female donor with breast cancer. Some clones in this sample may be carry-over from other donors' samples. Input material: breast tumor tissue. The CDR3 protein: CATIVAGGTYEQYF. The DNA is as follows: TGTGCCACCATAGTAGCGGGGGGCACCTACGAGCAGTACTTC.